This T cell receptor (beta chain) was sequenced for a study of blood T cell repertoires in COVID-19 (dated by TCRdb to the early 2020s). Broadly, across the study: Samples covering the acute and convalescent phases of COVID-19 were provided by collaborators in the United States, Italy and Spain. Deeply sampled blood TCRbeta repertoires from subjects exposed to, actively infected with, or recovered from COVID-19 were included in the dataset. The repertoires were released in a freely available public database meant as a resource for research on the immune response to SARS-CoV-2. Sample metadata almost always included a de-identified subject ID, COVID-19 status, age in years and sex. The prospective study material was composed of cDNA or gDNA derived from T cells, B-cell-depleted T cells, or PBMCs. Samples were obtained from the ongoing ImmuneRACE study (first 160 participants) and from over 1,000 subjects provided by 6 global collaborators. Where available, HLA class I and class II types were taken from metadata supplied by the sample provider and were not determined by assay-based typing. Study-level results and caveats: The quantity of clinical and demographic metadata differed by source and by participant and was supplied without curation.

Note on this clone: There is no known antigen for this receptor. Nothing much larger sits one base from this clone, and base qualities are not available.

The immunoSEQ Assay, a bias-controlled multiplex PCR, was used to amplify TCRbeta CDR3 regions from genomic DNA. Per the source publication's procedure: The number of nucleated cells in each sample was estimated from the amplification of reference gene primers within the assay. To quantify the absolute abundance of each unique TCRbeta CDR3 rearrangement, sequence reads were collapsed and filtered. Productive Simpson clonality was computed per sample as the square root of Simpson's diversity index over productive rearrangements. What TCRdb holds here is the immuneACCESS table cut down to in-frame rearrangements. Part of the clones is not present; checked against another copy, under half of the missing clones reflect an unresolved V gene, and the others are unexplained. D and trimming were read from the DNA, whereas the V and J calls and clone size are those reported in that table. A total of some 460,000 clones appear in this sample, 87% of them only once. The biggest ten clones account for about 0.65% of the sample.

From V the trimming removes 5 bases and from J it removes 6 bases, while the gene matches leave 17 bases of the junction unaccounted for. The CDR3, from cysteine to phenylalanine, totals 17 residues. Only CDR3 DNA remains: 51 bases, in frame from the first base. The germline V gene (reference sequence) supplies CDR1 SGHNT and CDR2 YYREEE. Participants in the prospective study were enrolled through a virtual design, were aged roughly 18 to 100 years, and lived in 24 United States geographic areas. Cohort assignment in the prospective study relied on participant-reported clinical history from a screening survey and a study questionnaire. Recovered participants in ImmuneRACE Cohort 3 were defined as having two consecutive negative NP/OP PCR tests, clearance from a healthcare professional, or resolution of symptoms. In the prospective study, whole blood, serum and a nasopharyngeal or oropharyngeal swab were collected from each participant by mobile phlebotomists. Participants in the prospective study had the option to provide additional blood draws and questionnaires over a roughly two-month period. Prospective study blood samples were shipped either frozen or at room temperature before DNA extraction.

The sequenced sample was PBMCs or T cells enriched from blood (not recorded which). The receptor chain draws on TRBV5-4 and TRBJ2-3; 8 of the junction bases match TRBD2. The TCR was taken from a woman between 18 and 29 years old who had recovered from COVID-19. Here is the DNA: TGTGCCAGCAGAAGCATAGCGGGGTCTGAAGGTACGGATACGCAGTATTTT. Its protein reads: CASRSIAGSEGTDTQYF.